Listed here are 26 T cell receptor beta chains from one sample, sequenced in a study of blood T cell repertoires in COVID-19. Method: immunoSEQ multiplex PCR; TCRdb's copy keeps in-frame clones and lacks some. The top ten hold 9.7% of the sample, which has some 240,000 clones, roughly 88% seen once. Sequencing was done on a sample of peripheral blood. The receptors originated from a man aged 45-65 years with active or convalescent COVID-19.

V gene TRBV5-4 combines with J gene TRBJ2-1, with 15 bases aligning to TRBD2. From germline, CDR1 is SGHNT and CDR2 YYREEE (reference sequence). Trimming took 3 bases from V and 4 from J; bases not matched to a gene: 2. The CDR3 is 16 amino acids. The CDR3 DNA sequence: TGTGCCAGCAGCTGGGGACTAGCGGGGGGATACAATGAGCAGTTCTTC. Translated: CASSWGLAGGYNEQFF.

The chain recombines TRBV30 with TRBJ2-7, with D possibly matching TRBD2 (7 bases). Germline V gene data show CDR1 as GTSNPN and CDR2 as SVGIG (reference sequence). The CDR3 spans 17 residues. V was clipped by 2 bases and J by 4 bases, with 24 bases between them. The CDR3 loop is CAWSMKGEGGARYEQYF. CDR3 bases: TGTGCCTGGAGTATGAAAGGGGAAGGGGGGGCAAGGTACGAGCAGTACTTC. The complete variable domain, with remaining parts taken from reference TRBV30 and TRBJ2-7, reads SQTIHQWPATLVQPVGSPLSLECTVEGTSNPNLYWYRQAAGRGLQLLFYSVGIGQISSEVPQNLSASRPQDRQFILSSKKLLLSDSGFYLCAWSMKGEGGARYEQYFGPGTRLTVT.

The chain recombines TRBV12-3 or TRBV12-4 with TRBJ2-5, with D possibly matching TRBD2 (5 bases). With 6 bases removed from V and 1 base from J, the gap between germline ends came to 9 bases. The CDR3 runs 13 residues. CDR3 bases: TGTGCCAGCAGGGCGGGTACCCAAGAGACCCAGTACTTC. It is translated as CASRAGTQETQYF.

The CDR3 loop reads CASSSTGGVTGELFF. For the CDR3, the DNA is TGTGCCAGCAGTTCGACAGGGGGGGTCACCGGGGAGCTGTTTTTT. The J gene is TRBJ2-2, the V gene TRBV6-5, with 9 positions matching TRBD1. This CDR3 region has 15 residues. Germline loops: CDR1 MNHEY, CDR2 SVGAGI. Trimming at V came to 4 bases and at J to 4 bases, leaving 4 bases not matched to a gene.

In its sample, this clone was seen a few times. J is TRBJ2-3 and V is TRBV7-9; D might be TRBD2 (6 bases). Trimming removed 5 bases from V and 8 bases from J, with 20 bases in between. From germline, CDR1 is SEHNR and CDR2 FQNEAQ (reference sequence). The CDR3 is made up of 15 amino acids. The CDR3 loop is CASSLTLEGGGTQYF. CDR3 coding DNA: TGTGCCAGCAGCCTAACCTTGGAGGGAGGAGGTACGCAGTATTTT. The whole variable domain, remainder taken from reference TRBV7-9 and TRBJ2-3, is DTGVSQNPRHKITKRGQNVTFRCDPISEHNRLYWYRQTLGQGPEFLTYFQNEAQLEKSRLLSDRFSAERPKGSFSTLEIQRTEQGDSAMYLCASSLTLEGGGTQYFGPGTRLTVL.

The chain uses TRBV19 and TRBJ2-2, with a possible D match to TRBD2 (5 bases). This CDR3 region has 18 residues. V dropped 6 bases and J dropped 5 bases, with 25 bases sitting between them. Germline lookup yields CDR1 LNHDA and CDR2 SQIVND (reference sequence). DNA of the CDR3: TGTGCCAGTAGGCCTTTCCTTCTCGCACTGTCGGGAACCGGGGAGCTGTTTTTT. It yields the protein CASRPFLLALSGTGELFF.

This clone was counted a few times. The chain is built from TRBV28 and TRBJ1-4, with D hard to call. Trimming pared 3 bases from V and 0 bases from J, leaving 8 bases between. This CDR3 region has 15 residues. Looked up from germline, CDR1 is MDHEN and CDR2 is SYDVKM. The CDR3 region has the DNA TGTGCCAGCAGTTTGGCCGGGACAACTAATGAAAAACTGTTTTTT. As protein: CASSLAGTTNEKLFF.

The chain recombines TRBV28 with TRBJ1-3, with TRBD1 as a possible D gene (6 bases). V gave up 6 bases and J gave up 0 bases, with 12 bases separating them. This CDR3 comprises 15 residues. Germline V gives CDR1 MDHEN, CDR2 SYDVKM. CDR3 nucleotide sequence: TGTGCCAGCAGCCACAGGGCTCCCTCTGGAAACACCATATATTTT. Protein product: CASSHRAPSGNTIYF.

Remarks on this clone: The same CDR3 can be traced to other DNA sequences in this sample. V and J are TRBV4-1 and TRBJ1-2, with TRBD1 identical over 7 bases. This CDR3 comprises 15 residues. Germline loops: CDR1 MGHRA, CDR2 YSYEKL. The junction had 6 bases not matched to a gene; V was cut back by 0 bases and J by 5 bases. The CDR3 nucleotides read TGCGCCAGCAGCCAAGATCCAGGGGGGTATTATGGCTACACCTTC. Protein product: CASSQDPGGYYGYTF.

The chain employs TRBV24-1 and TRBJ2-5; D is uncertain. Per the germline V gene, CDR1 is KGHDR and CDR2 is SFDVKD. V was shortened by 3 bases and J by 6 bases, with 4 bases between the two germline ends. CDR3 length: 11 residues. The CDR3 DNA reads TGTGCCACCAGTGATCCCAAGACCCAGTACTTC. Its translation: CATSDPKTQYF.

This clone was counted many times. V and J are TRBV18 and TRBJ2-3; 8 bases are a match to TRBD2. The CDR3 loop spans 13 amino acids. With V trimmed by 5 bases and J by 10 bases, 8 bases remained unmatched. Per the germline V gene, CDR1 is KGHSH and CDR2 is LQKENI. For the CDR3, the DNA is TGTGCCAGCTCAAAAAACCAGCGGGAGTCGCAGTATTTT. This sequence encodes CASSKNQRESQYF.

V usage is TRBV6-1 and J usage is TRBJ1-2; possible D gene TRBD1, 6 bases. Germline CDR1 and CDR2: MNHNS and SASEGT. V lost 2 bases and J lost 2, with 15 bases in between. The CDR3 is made up of 16 amino acids. In DNA form, the CDR3 reads TGTGCCAGCAGTGAAATCCGCCGGACAGCAAACTATGGCTACACCTTC. Its translation: CASSEIRRTANYGYTF.

This clone was observed a single time. The rearrangement uses TRBV5-1 and TRBJ2-3, with 15 bases lining up with TRBD2. The CDR3 has 18 amino acids. Germline values: CDR1 SGHRS, CDR2 YFSETQ. J lost 0 bases, V lost 4 bases, and 6 bases had no gene match. CDR3 nucleotides: TGCGCCAGCAGCGAGGGACTAGCGGGGGGAGCTAGCACAGATACGCAGTATTTT. This translates into CASSEGLAGGASTDTQYF.

This clone is a singleton in its sample. V is TRBV18 and J is TRBJ1-5, with a possible D match to TRBD1 (5 bases). The CDR3 spans 15 residues. V was trimmed by 2 bases and J by 5 bases, leaving 13 bases between them. Germline V gives CDR1 KGHSH, CDR2 LQKENI. CDR3 sequence reads: CASSPRAAGDQPQHF. Written as DNA, the CDR3 is TGTGCCAGCTCACCAAGGGCAGCGGGGGATCAGCCCCAGCATTTT.

CDR3 bases: TGCGCCAGCAGTGTCACTAGCGAAAACACAGATACGCAGTATTTT. Translating it yields CASSVTSENTDTQYF. This chain links TRBV10-2 with TRBJ2-3; 7 nucleotides align to TRBD2. CDR1 is WSHSY, CDR2 SAAADI, per germline. CDR3 size: 15 residues. The V and J ends lost 4 bases and 2 bases, in that order; junction bases with no gene match: 6.

The chain employs TRBV11-3 and TRBJ2-5; TRBD2 agrees at 8 bases. Germline V CDR1 and CDR2: SGHNT, YENEEA. The CDR3 consists of 14 residues. Trimming took 5 bases from V and 4 from J; bases not matched to a gene: 6. The CDR3 spells CASSRSGSLETQYF. In DNA, the CDR3 is TGTGCCAGCAGCCGCAGCGGGAGTTTAGAGACCCAGTACTTC.

This chain joins TRBV7-2 and TRBJ1-4; perhaps TRBD1 as D (5 bases). Germline CDR1 and CDR2: SGHTA and FQGNSA. This CDR3 comprises 13 residues. Trimming left V 6 bases short and J 7 bases short, with 12 bases between. Written as DNA, the CDR3 is TGTGCCAGCAGGCGGGACGGGACTGAAAAACTGTTTTTT. Protein product: CASRRDGTEKLFF.

Only one count was recorded for this clone. The chain joins TRBV5-4 to TRBJ2-3; TRBD2 matches 8 bases. Trimming removed 1 base from V and 1 base from J; junction bases left unmatched: 2. Germline V lookup: CDR1 SGHNT, CDR2 YYREEE (reference sequence). The CDR3 is 15 residues long. CDR3 DNA sequence: TGTGCCAGCAGCTTGAGAGCGGGAGGCACAGATACGCAGTATTTT. Translating it yields CASSLRAGGTDTQYF. The entire variable domain, with the rest obtained from reference TRBV5-4 and TRBJ2-3, is as follows: ETGVTQSPTHLIKTRGQQVTLRCSSQSGHNTVSWYQQALGQGPQFIFQYYREEENGRGNFPPRFSGLQFPNYSSELNVNALELDDSALYLCASSLRAGGTDTQYFGPGTRLTVL.

The chain employs TRBV7-8 and TRBJ2-6, with D tentatively TRBD1 (6 bases). The CDR3 loop spans 16 amino acids. Germline values: CDR1 SGHVS, CDR2 FQNEAQ. Trimming removed 8 bases at V and 1 base at J, with 15 bases between. Here the CDR3 reads CASRQGRWSGANVLTF. CDR3 nucleotides: TGTGCCAGCCGTCAGGGGCGGTGGTCTGGGGCCAACGTCCTGACTTTC.

The chain is built from TRBV5-1 and TRBJ2-6; 7 bases match TRBD1. Trimming removed 3 bases from V and 2 bases from J; junction bases left unmatched: 8. The germline V gene encodes CDR1 SGHRS and CDR2 YFSETQ. CDR3 length equals 17 residues. Here the CDR3 DNA reads TGCGCCAGCAGCTCCGGGACAGCGCCCACTGGGGCCAACGTCCTGACTTTC. Amino acid sequence: CASSSGTAPTGANVLTF. The whole variable domain, filled in from reference TRBV5-1 and TRBJ2-6, reads KAGVTQTPRYLIKTRGQQVTLSCSPISGHRSVSWYQQTPGQGLQFLFEYFSETQRNKGNFPGRFSGRQFSNSRSEMNVSTLELGDSALYLCASSSGTAPTGANVLTFGAGSRLTVL.

The chain employs TRBV6-2 or TRBV6-3 and TRBJ1-1; 8 bases are shared with TRBD1. The CDR3 is made up of 16 amino acids. Germline assignment: CDR1 MNHEY and CDR2 SVGEGT. Losses at the gene ends were 5 bases for V and 6 bases for J; bases not matched to a gene: 14. DNA of the CDR3: TGTGCCAGCAGTCTGGAACCTGGACAGGGTAGTTCTGAAGCTTTCTTT. Translation: CASSLEPGQGSSEAFF.

The chain employs TRBV27 and TRBJ2-1, with TRBD2 matching 13 bases. Trimming at V came to 3 bases and at J to 1 base, leaving 3 bases not matched to a gene. Germline loops: CDR1 MNHEY, CDR2 SMNVEV (reference sequence). The CDR3 has 17 amino acids. The CDR3 DNA sequence: TGTGCCAGCAGTTTCATGACTAGCGGGAGGTCCTACAATGAGCAGTTCTTC. Protein: CASSFMTSGRSYNEQFF.

The rearrangement uses TRBV5-5 and TRBJ2-1, with 9 bases aligning to TRBD2. The CDR3 totals 16 residues. V shed 3 bases, J shed 3 bases, and the junction held 7 bases outside the gene matches. The germline V gene has CDR1 SGHKS and CDR2 YYEKEE (reference sequence). The chain's CDR3 is CASSSYKLAGYNEQFF. The CDR3 coding sequence is TGTGCCAGCAGCTCTTACAAACTAGCGGGCTACAATGAGCAGTTCTTC.

V and J are TRBV6-1 and TRBJ1-3; D remains ambiguous. The length of the CDR3 is 15 residues. The V and J ends lost 6 bases and 4 bases respectively, with 16 bases between them. Looked up from germline, CDR1 is MNHNS and CDR2 is SASEGT. The CDR3 loop is CASRGSGSGGNTIYF. The CDR3 DNA reads TGTGCCAGCAGGGGCTCGGGGTCTGGGGGAAACACCATATATTTT.

The V gene is TRBV6-2 or TRBV6-3, the J gene TRBJ2-7, with TRBD1 as a possible D gene (5 bases). V lost 2 bases and J 3 bases, leaving 11 bases between the germline ends. CDR1 and CDR2 from the germline V gene are MNHEY and SVGEGT. This CDR3 spans 14 amino acids. The CDR3 is CASSYRAGFYEQYF. DNA for the CDR3: TGTGCCAGCAGTTACCGGGCAGGGTTCTACGAGCAGTACTTC.

This rearrangement joins TRBV28 to TRBJ2-3; 8 nucleotides line up with TRBD2. The germline V gene encodes CDR1 MDHEN and CDR2 SYDVKM. Trimming at V came to 7 bases and at J to 2 bases, leaving 5 bases not matched to a gene. This CDR3 is built from 14 residues. In nucleotides, the CDR3 is TGTGCCAGCAATCAAGCGGGGGACACAGATACGCAGTATTTT. Translating it yields CASNQAGDTDTQYF.